A single TCR beta chain is shown here with its context. The target of this receptor is not known. No base qualities exist here, and no much larger clone lies one base off it. The CDR3 regions of human TCRbeta chains were analyzed by immunosequencing. The authors' analysis ran thus. Repertoire TCRs were matched against a reference library of SARS-CoV-2-specific TCRs generated with the MIRA antigen-specificity platform. Breadth was defined as the fraction of unique TCRs that were SARS-CoV-2-associated, and depth was defined as the fraction of total T cells that were SARS-CoV-2-associated. Using the MIRA data, every spike-specific TCR was mapped to the spike region that the TCR reacted to and assigned to either a CD4 or a CD8 class. Log10-transformed breadth and depth values were compared by one-way ANOVA with Sidak's multiple comparisons tests. The table was pulled from immuneACCESS by TCRdb, which kept in-frame rearrangements only. Such tables lose some clones; where checked, under half of the loss comes from unresolved V genes, and the rest has no known cause. That table furnishes V, J and clone size, whereas the DNA furnished D and trimming. The sample contains 130,000 to 150,000 clones, around nine tenths of them found a single time. The ten most abundant clones make up over 1.1% of the sample.

Including the terminal cysteine and phenylalanine, the CDR3 comprises 15 residues. The sequence is cut down to CDR3 DNA, 45 bases in frame from base 1. The data are from a study of T cell responses to AZD1222 COVID-19 vaccine (dated by TCRdb to about 2021). Regarding the study in general: Because spike-specific TCR depth and breadth did not differ between the two schedules, AZD1222 recipients who got a second dose at roughly 4 weeks were pooled with those who got a second dose at roughly 12 weeks. Trial participants were enrolled by age into 18-55, 56-69 and 70-plus year subgroups, with roughly 160, 29 and 62 TCR-sequenced participants respectively. A total of under 250 trial participants underwent TCR sequencing, of whom approximately 200 had received two doses of AZD1222 and roughly 26 had received two doses of the MenACWY control vaccine. The full study reports these points: After two AZD1222 doses, spike-specific TCR breadth and depth were significantly higher than at day 0 and than in MenACWY recipients. Conclusions about previously exposed vaccinees were limited because only six AZD1222 recipients were SARS-CoV-2 seropositive at baseline. In the small 56-69-year group, the increase in depth fell short of significance, most likely because of low power. Epitopes outside the regions mutated in the B.1.351 and B.1.1.7 variants were reportedly recognized by nearly half of the unique spike-specific TCRs. The vaccine-associated CD4 TCRs covered the entire spike protein, and the dominant responses fell in regions 160-218 and 743-854. Participants were mostly white British and included more females than males, and it was suggested by the authors that clonal diversity may have been underestimated. No day 14 peak-response samples were available, so repertoires were characterized only after the peak T cell response.

In light of the paper, this sample's time point label describes: baseline before first vaccination. Samples from vaccinated people were obtained from the UK trials COV001 and COV002, which included a single-blind randomized controlled phase 2/3 trial of AZD1222 (ChAdOx1 nCoV-19) in healthy adults. For TCRbeta chain sequencing, PBMC samples from trial participants were taken at day 0 and at day 28 after the second dose. This TCR derives from an adult in good health. This specimen consisted of peripheral blood, obtained on day 0 of AZD1222 vaccination. The chain couples TRBV21-1 to TRBJ2-1. TRBV21-1 is assigned pseudogene status. The CDR3 reads CASNNRDRFVDEQFF. The sequence in DNA is TGTGCCAGCAACAACAGAGATAGGTTTGTTGATGAGCAGTTCTTC.